This T cell receptor (beta chain) was captured in a study of T cell responses to AZD1222 COVID-19 vaccine. Here immunoSEQ multiplex PCR was the method, and the copy in TCRdb shows in-frame clones only, minus some. This table has 150,000 or so clones, approximately 90% appearing once. The germline V gene has CDR1 SGHAT and CDR2 FQNNGV. The CDR3 has 14 residues. Trimming at V came to 4 bases and at J to 5 bases, leaving 7 bases not matched to a gene. The specimen comprised peripheral blood, sampled on day 0 of AZD1222 vaccination. This sequence was found in an adult in good health. V usage is TRBV11-2 and J usage is TRBJ1-1; the match to TRBD1 covers 7 bases. The CDR3 is CASSSLQGRTEAFF. The CDR3 DNA follows: TGTGCCAGCAGCTCCTTACAGGGGAGGACTGAAGCTTTCTTT.